The sequence of this TCR beta chain was determined in a study of Graves' ophthalmopathy and Graves' hyperthyroidism listed by TCRdb under 2018. About the study as a whole: Peripheral blood was collected before any treatment was given, at the time of initial diagnosis. The study used signatures of the TCR beta repertoire to tell Graves' ophthalmopathy apart from Graves' hyperthyroidism and to predict which patients would progress to ophthalmopathy. In total, approximately 130 blood samples were TCR-sequenced: approximately 40 ophthalmopathy, some 75 hyperthyroidism and some 17 hyperthyroidism-to-ophthalmopathy patients. To explore V-J signatures that separate ophthalmopathy from hyperthyroidism, a discovery set of about 96 patients was enrolled, consisting of 43 with ophthalmopathy and roughly 59 with stable hyperthyroidism. For independent validation, a separate cohort was made up of around 19 hyperthyroidism patients plus 17 patients who later progressed from hyperthyroidism to ophthalmopathy. In roughly 6 hyperthyroidism patients, the T-cell repertoire of thyroid tissue was compared with the T-cell repertoire of blood. Once sampling was done, hyperthyroidism patients were given methimazole at a starting dose of 30 mg daily, while ophthalmopathy patients were given high-dose intravenous methylprednisolone. For training and testing, the approximately 97 patients in the discovery cohort were randomly divided in a 7:3 ratio. Paper-wide results and their limitations: In cross-validation, the 13-signature model distinguished ophthalmopathy from stable hyperthyroidism with less than 90% sensitivity and 81.08% specificity, while in the test set the corresponding values were about 80% and 75%. No statistical method was used to set the sample size in advance, and the investigators knew which group each participant was assigned to. In validation, the model predicted ophthalmopathy progression with more than 55% sensitivity and roughly 78% specificity; some twelve predicted patients were CT-confirmed with GO in a median of about 7.1 months. Most expanded thyroid clonotypes with a frequency above 0.001 also appeared in blood, which suggests that blood repertoires may reflect the immune response in the thyroid.

For repertoire sequencing, the TCR beta CDR3 regions were amplified from RNA transcripts. A first-round RT-PCR used HTBI primers with the Qiagen OneStep RT-PCR kit, followed by a second-round multiplex PCR, size selection and purification. Libraries were sequenced on an Illumina HiSeq2000 using paired-end 100 bp reads. The study's processing was this. SOAPnuke was used for read processing, and reads with adapters, uncalled bases, a mean Phred below 15, or no exact constant-primer or identifier match were discarded. COPE v1.2.5 was used to merge high-quality paired reads. Each unique nucleotide sequence was treated as a clonotype, and MiTCR v1.1 was used to align the clonotypes to the IMGT TRB V, D and J references. The analysis was limited to V-J combinations with a frequency above 0.0001, which together covered 99.2% of repertoires. A TCR clonal expansion and chaos score per V-J combination was defined as the ratio of F50 clonal expansion to chaos observed in the TCRdist matrix. Welch's t-statistics and random forest were used to reduce the features to some 13 V-J combinations, which were then used as input to a naive Bayes classifier. Thyroid-blood repertoire similarity was quantified with the Morisita-Horn index. TCRdb reran the public reads through fastp at Q25 and MiXCR, keeping productive beta chains. Every distinct CDR3 protein forms one entry, paired with its most common genes and DNA. In this record, the V and J calls reflect TCRdb's handling and not the investigators' own analysis. For this sample the table gives hundreds of thousands of distinct CDR3 sequences, of which 20% to 25% were detected only once. 2.5% to 3.5% of the sample is held by the ten biggest clonotypes.

Compared with germline, V lacks 0 bases and J lacks 3 bases; bases without a gene match: 5. The germline V gene yields SGDLS for CDR1 and YYNGEE for CDR2. The CDR3 measures 17 amino acids from cysteine to phenylalanine. Here the CDR3 DNA is all that survives: 51 bases in frame from base 1. Stable hyperthyroidism was defined as no progression to ophthalmopathy within 18 months of follow-up. Hyperthyroidism patients were newly diagnosed, with disease duration under 2 months, and aged 18 to 65 years. Patients with other autoimmune diseases, uncontrolled infections, pregnancy or lactation were excluded from the study. Clinical symptoms, serum thyroxine, TRAb, thyroid ultrasound and orbital computed tomography were used for diagnosis. PBMCs were isolated from about 9.1 ml of fresh peripheral blood by Ficoll-Paque density gradient centrifugation. Total RNA was extracted using Trizol reagent, and RNA quality was checked on an Agilent 2100 Bioanalyzer.

This clonotype was counted many times. This clone's antigen is unknown. No base qualities exist here, and no much larger clone lies one base off it. The sequence is built from TRBV9 and TRBJ2-2; TRBD2 matches 10 bases in the middle. The sequenced sample was peripheral blood. The sequence was collected from a woman aged 18-30 years with stable Graves' hyperthyroidism. Donor details come from another sample of the same person, matched by shared clones. CDR3 region: CASSVVASGSHTGELFF. The nucleotide sequence is TGTGCCAGCAGCGTAGTGGCTAGCGGGAGTCACACCGGGGAGCTGTTTTTT.